This passage covers 17 T cell receptor beta chains from one sample sequenced in a study of T cell responses to AZD1222 COVID-19 vaccine. Sequenced by immunoSEQ multiplex PCR; TCRdb stores in-frame clones only, minus some. Among around 110,000 clones, approximately 83% were seen once, and the ten largest hold roughly 4%. The sequencing here drew on peripheral blood, taken on day 0 of MenACWY control vaccination. The receptors were gathered from an adult in good health.

The chain has TRBV9 and TRBJ1-1; D gene unclear. This CDR3 has 16 amino acids. The V gene lost 2 bases and the J gene lost 1 base, with 15 bases spanning the gap. From germline, CDR1 is SGDLS and CDR2 YYNGEE. The CDR3 DNA sequence: TGTGCCAGCAGCGTCGGGTTGAAAGCGGGGAACACTGAAGCTTTCTTT. Its protein product is CASSVGLKAGNTEAFF.

V and J are TRBV6-1 and TRBJ1-2, with 7 bases identical to TRBD1. The germline V gene has CDR1 MNHNS and CDR2 SASEGT. Trimming removed 4 bases from V and 0 bases from J; junction bases left unmatched: 14. The CDR3 runs 18 residues. The CDR3 protein is CASSGLMGRGNANYGYTF. CDR3 DNA sequence: TGTGCCAGCAGTGGCCTAATGGGCAGGGGGAATGCTAACTATGGCTACACCTTC.

The chain links TRBV5-1 to TRBJ1-1, with D unresolved. This CDR3 region has 15 residues. The germline V and J ends were trimmed by 4 bases and 0 bases, with 13 bases remaining between them. Per the germline V gene, CDR1 is SGHRS and CDR2 is YFSETQ. CDR3 sequence (DNA): TGCGCCAGCAGCACCCATTCGGAGATGAACACTGAAGCTTTCTTT. It yields the protein CASSTHSEMNTEAFF.

V gene TRBV6-5 combines with J gene TRBJ2-2, with a tentative D call TRBD2 (7 bases). Trimming shortened V by 6 bases and J by 8 bases, and 13 bases separated the two germline ends. This CDR3 has 13 residues. Germline V gene lookup returns CDR1 MNHEY and CDR2 SVGAGI. The chain's CDR3 is CASRSGGAGELFF. DNA for the CDR3: TGTGCCAGCAGATCTGGGGGGGCGGGGGAGCTGTTTTTT.

The chain recombines TRBV30 with TRBJ1-1, with 8 bases lining up with TRBD1. The V and J ends lost 5 bases and 1 base, in that order; junction bases with no gene match: 6. The germline V gene encodes CDR1 GTSNPN and CDR2 SVGIG (reference sequence). CDR3 size: 14 residues. In DNA, the CDR3 is TGTGCCTGGTCAAATGGACAGGGGAACACTGAAGCTTTCTTT. This translates into CAWSNGQGNTEAFF. The full variable domain, rest sourced from reference TRBV30 and TRBJ1-1, is SQTIHQWPATLVQPVGSPLSLECTVEGTSNPNLYWYRQAAGRGLQLLFYSVGIGQISSEVPQNLSASRPQDRQFILSSKKLLLSDSGFYLCAWSNGQGNTEAFFGQGTRLTVV.

The chain uses TRBV7-8 and TRBJ2-2; D remains ambiguous. Germline lookup yields CDR1 SGHVS and CDR2 FQNEAQ. This CDR3 is 16 amino acids long. V was clipped by 5 bases and J by 0 bases, with 13 bases between them. The CDR3 DNA reads as TGTGCCAGCAGCCTTAGTACCACAGCGAACACCGGGGAGCTGTTTTTT. Translated, it gives CASSLSTTANTGELFF. Full variable domain (outside the CDR3, taken from reference TRBV7-8 and TRBJ2-2): GAGVSQSPRYKVAKRGQDVALRCDPISGHVSLFWYQQALGQGPEFLTYFQNEAQLDKSGLPSDRFFAERPEGSVSTLKIQRTQQEDSAVYLCASSLSTTANTGELFFGEGSRLTVL.

The genes are TRBV10-1 and TRBJ2-3, with D possibly called TRBD1 or TRBD2 (5 bases each). Looked up from germline, CDR1 is WNHNN and CDR2 is SYGVQD (reference sequence). CDR3 length: 17 residues. Trimming removed 0 bases at V and 3 bases at J, with 16 bases between. The CDR3 nucleotides are TGCGCCAGCAGTGAGTCTGCCAGGGAGAGGCGGACAGATACGCAGTATTTT. Amino acids: CASSESARERRTDTQYF.

The J gene is TRBJ2-2, the V gene TRBV9; a weak D match, TRBD1 (7 bases). Germline V gene lookup returns CDR1 SGDLS and CDR2 YYNGEE. The CDR3 covers 15 residues. The germline V and J ends were trimmed by 0 bases and 7 bases, with 13 bases remaining between them. CDR3 nucleotide sequence: TGTGCCAGCAGCGTAGCAGGGGGGCAGGTCGGGGAGCTGTTTTTT. It codes for CASSVAGGQVGELFF.

The chain employs TRBV30 and TRBJ2-6; either TRBD1 or TRBD2 may fit D (5 bases each). This CDR3 is 16 amino acids long. Trimming removed 2 bases at V and 0 bases at J, with 11 bases between. Germline V gene lookup returns CDR1 GTSNPN and CDR2 SVGIG (reference sequence). CDR3 sequence: CAWSSGRTSGANVLTF. Here the CDR3 DNA reads TGTGCCTGGAGTTCGGGGCGGACCTCTGGGGCCAACGTCCTGACTTTC.

The chain joins TRBV19 to TRBJ1-2; 8 bases are shared with TRBD1. The trim removed 5 bases at V and 5 bases at J, leaving 1 base unmatched. Germline V CDR1 and CDR2: LNHDA, SQIVND (reference sequence). CDR3 length: 12 amino acids. The CDR3 region has the DNA TGTGCCAGTAGTCGACAGGGGTATGGCTACACCTTC. Translating it yields CASSRQGYGYTF.

This clone was found once. This sequence joins TRBV4-1 and TRBJ1-5; D not certain. The CDR3 is 13 amino acids. V was cut by 3 bases and J by 5 bases, with 8 bases left in between. Germline V lookup: CDR1 MGHRA, CDR2 YSYEKL. The CDR3 here is CASSHGRDQPQHF. In DNA form, the CDR3 reads TGCGCCAGCAGCCACGGTAGGGATCAGCCCCAGCATTTT.

This clone was detected only a few times. This chain links TRBV5-6 with TRBJ2-7; D perhaps matches TRBD1 (5 bases). The CDR3 runs to 17 residues. CDR1 is SGHDT, CDR2 YYEEEE, per germline. V was shortened by 2 bases and J by 0 bases, with 18 bases between the two germline ends. The chain's CDR3 is CASSLRPQEYFSYEQYF. DNA for the CDR3: TGTGCCAGCAGCTTAAGACCACAGGAGTACTTCTCCTACGAGCAGTACTTC.

This clone was observed a single time. The chain uses TRBV11-2 and TRBJ2-7, with D unresolved. Germline assignment: CDR1 SGHAT and CDR2 FQNNGV. Trimming shortened V by 3 bases and J by 3 bases, and 9 bases separated the two germline ends. The CDR3 runs to 13 residues. The CDR3 here is CASSFQRNYEQYF. The CDR3 bases are TGTGCCAGCAGCTTCCAAAGAAACTACGAGCAGTACTTC.

V usage is TRBV28 and J usage is TRBJ1-6; the D gene is possibly TRBD1 (6 bases). The CDR3 runs 14 residues. V was trimmed by 3 bases and J by 9 bases, leaving 12 bases between them. Germline V CDR1 and CDR2: MDHEN, SYDVKM. As DNA, the CDR3 is TGTGCCAGCAGTTTGCCAGGGGATAGTTCACCCCTCCACTTT. Its translation is CASSLPGDSSPLHF.

CDR3 loop: CASSPDRIYGYTF. The CDR3 DNA sequence: TGTGCCAGCTCACCGGACAGGATCTATGGCTACACCTTC. The chain uses TRBV18 and TRBJ1-2; 7 bases align to TRBD1. The ends lost 3 bases at V and 4 bases at J; junction bases unmatched: 2. Germline V gene data show CDR1 as KGHSH and CDR2 as LQKENI. The CDR3 sequence is 13 residues long.

The CDR3 nucleotides are TGTGCCAGCAGCCAAGTCGCGCGTAGCGGGCTGTTTTTT. Protein: CASSQVARSGLFF. This chain joins TRBV3-1 (or the pseudogene TRBV3-2) and TRBJ2-2; D might be TRBD2 (6 bases). Trimming stripped 1 base from V and 13 bases from J, with 13 bases between. Germline V lookup: CDR1 LGHDT, CDR2 YNNKEL (reference sequence). This CDR3 is 13 amino acids long.

This clone appeared once. J is TRBJ2-5 and V is TRBV6-6, with TRBD2 identical over 16 bases. The CDR3 consists of 16 residues. CDR1 and CDR2 from the germline V gene are MNHNY and SVGAGI (reference sequence). V was clipped by 6 bases and J by 5 bases; unmatched bases: 6. CDR3 region: CASRGLAGGQGETQYF. In DNA form, the CDR3 reads TGTGCCAGCAGGGGACTAGCGGGGGGGCAGGGCGAGACCCAGTACTTC.